A selection of T cell receptor beta chains follows, all from one sample in a study of blood T cell repertoires in COVID-19. Profiled with immunoSEQ multiplex PCR; TCRdb holds only in-frame clones, not every one. This sample has 200,000 or so clones; over 75% occur once, and the top ten carry 15% to 20%. The sample comprised peripheral blood. Receptor source: a man over 45 with COVID-19, enrolled during active disease. Each CDR3 is given with its conserved first and last residue. The order of the fields is D gene, V gene, J gene, clone size, CDR3 protein, CDR3 DNA. D genes are given only for firm matches. Not all rows give a size; the values are once, few, many and, for expanded clones, a class.

TRBD1	TRBV3-1/TRBV3-2	TRBJ1-4	-	CASSRKQGTYEKLFF	TGTGCCAGCAGCCGGAAACAGGGGACCTATGAAAAACTGTTTTTT
TRBD2	TRBV5-4	TRBJ2-1	few	CASSLRSGISDNEQFF	TGTGCCAGCAGCTTGCGAAGCGGGATCTCGGACAATGAGCAGTTCTTC
TRBD1	TRBV6-5	TRBJ1-2	-	CASSTRQGALYGYTF	TGTGCCAGCAGTACCCGACAGGGGGCACTCTATGGCTACACCTTC
-	TRBV5-1	TRBJ1-1	few	CASSFSSFNTEAFF	TGCGCCAGCAGCTTTTCCAGTTTTAACACTGAAGCTTTCTTT
-	TRBV7-2	TRBJ1-5	-	CASSLVEGSNQPQHF	TGTGCCAGCAGCTTAGTGGAGGGGAGCAATCAGCCCCAGCATTTT
TRBD2	TRBV6-6	TRBJ2-7	once	CASSGTSGIGYEQYF	TGTGCCAGCAGCGGGACTAGCGGGATAGGCTACGAGCAGTACTTC
TRBD2	TRBV9	TRBJ2-3	once	CASSVSSGSPDTQYF	TGTGCCAGCAGCGTATCCAGCGGGAGCCCAGATACGCAGTATTTT
-	TRBV29-1	TRBJ2-3	-	CSVAPGTSNTDTQYF	TGCAGCGTTGCCCCCGGGACATCAAACACAGATACGCAGTATTTT
-	TRBV18	TRBJ2-4	-	CASSPRRTANLAKNIQYF	TGTGCCAGCTCACCACGGAGGACGGCGAATCTAGCCAAAAACATTCAGTACTTC
-	TRBV9	TRBJ2-3	-	CASSVGQILSTDTQYF	TGTGCCAGCAGCGTAGGTCAGATCTTGAGCACAGATACGCAGTATTTT
-	TRBV5-1	TRBJ1-6	-	CASRGGKDSPLHF	TGCGCCAGCAGGGGGGGTAAGGATTCACCCCTCCACTTT
-	TRBV30	TRBJ1-4	-	CAWMGQNGEKLFF	TGTGCCTGGATGGGTCAAAACGGGGAAAAACTGTTTTTT
TRBD2	TRBV4-1	TRBJ2-7	-	CASSQRSGVSYEQYF	TGCGCCAGCAGCCAGAGAAGCGGGGTCTCCTACGAGCAGTACTTC
TRBD2	TRBV24-1	TRBJ2-5	once	CATSVPTGPVRREGWQETQYF	TGTGCCACCAGTGTTCCGACCGGTCCGGTCCGGCGGGAGGGGTGGCAAGAGACCCAGTACTTC
TRBD2	TRBV3-1/TRBV3-2	TRBJ2-1	-	CASSQDLGGRAGDEQFF	TGTGCCAGCAGCCAAGATTTAGGCGGGAGGGCCGGGGATGAGCAGTTCTTC
TRBD1	TRBV5-4	TRBJ2-3	-	CASSNGQGSKDTQYF	TGTGCCAGCAGCAACGGACAGGGTAGTAAAGATACGCAGTATTTT
TRBD1	TRBV4-1	TRBJ2-2	-	CASSKGGDRGSGIGELFF	TGCGCCAGCAGCAAAGGGGGGGACAGGGGGTCAGGTATAGGGGAGCTGTTTTTT
-	TRBV13	TRBJ2-7	-	CASSPRAETGEQYF	TGTGCCAGCAGCCCTCGGGCGGAGACGGGGGAGCAGTACTTC
TRBD2	TRBV3-1/TRBV3-2	TRBJ2-2	once	CASSERTGGTTGELFF	TGTGCCAGCAGCGAAAGGACGGGAGGGACCACCGGGGAGCTGTTTTTT
-	TRBV12-3/TRBV12-4	TRBJ2-7	-	CASTRQPGEQYF	TGTGCCAGCACCAGACAGCCCGGCGAGCAGTACTTC
TRBD1	TRBV19	TRBJ1-5	-	CASSILAGGNQPQHF	TGTGCCAGTAGTATTTTGGCAGGGGGAAATCAGCCCCAGCATTTT
-	TRBV7-2	TRBJ2-7	-	CATTAAGEQYF	TGTGCCACGACTGCCGCGGGCGAGCAGTACTTC
-	TRBV7-2	TRBJ1-5	-	CASSLDDTNQPQHF	TGTGCCAGCAGCTTAGATGACACCAATCAGCCCCAGCATTTT
TRBD1	TRBV5-6	TRBJ1-2	-	CASSPGTEVYGYTF	TGTGCTAGCAGCCCCGGGACAGAGGTCTATGGCTACACCTTC
-	TRBV2	TRBJ2-1	once	CASSGFSENEQFF	TGTGCCAGCAGTGGTTTTAGCGAGAATGAGCAGTTCTTC
TRBD2	TRBV6-1	TRBJ2-7	once	CASSEAGRGGYEQYF	TGTGCCAGCAGTGAAGCAGGGAGGGGAGGGTACGAGCAGTACTTC
TRBD1	TRBV5-8	TRBJ1-2	-	CASSLRDRFYGYTF	TGTGCCAGCAGCCTCCGGGACAGATTCTATGGCTACACCTTC
TRBD1	TRBV2	TRBJ2-1	-	CASSADRGNEQFF	TGTGCCAGCAGTGCGGACAGGGGCAATGAGCAGTTCTTC
-	TRBV19	TRBJ2-3	-	CASSEVRTDTQYF	TGTGCCTCTAGCGAGGTTCGCACAGATACGCAGTATTTT
TRBD1	TRBV2	TRBJ1-1	-	CASSERQGNTEAFF	TGTGCCAGCAGTGAAAGACAGGGGAACACTGAAGCTTTCTTT
TRBD2	TRBV7-2	TRBJ2-1	-	CASSLVGLAGAKNEQFF	TGTGCCAGCAGCTTAGTGGGACTAGCGGGGGCAAAAAATGAGCAGTTCTTC
-	TRBV19	TRBJ1-6	-	CASTGAGRSPLHF	TGTGCCAGTACGGGAGCAGGCCGCTCACCCCTCCACTTT
TRBD2	TRBV5-1	TRBJ2-3	-	CASSGGLAGLTDTQYF	TGCGCCAGCAGCGGAGGACTAGCGGGGCTAACAGATACGCAGTATTTT
TRBD2	TRBV6-5	TRBJ2-7	-	CASSSPSGGSYEQYF	TGTGCCAGCAGTTCCCCCAGCGGGGGGAGTTACGAGCAGTACTTC